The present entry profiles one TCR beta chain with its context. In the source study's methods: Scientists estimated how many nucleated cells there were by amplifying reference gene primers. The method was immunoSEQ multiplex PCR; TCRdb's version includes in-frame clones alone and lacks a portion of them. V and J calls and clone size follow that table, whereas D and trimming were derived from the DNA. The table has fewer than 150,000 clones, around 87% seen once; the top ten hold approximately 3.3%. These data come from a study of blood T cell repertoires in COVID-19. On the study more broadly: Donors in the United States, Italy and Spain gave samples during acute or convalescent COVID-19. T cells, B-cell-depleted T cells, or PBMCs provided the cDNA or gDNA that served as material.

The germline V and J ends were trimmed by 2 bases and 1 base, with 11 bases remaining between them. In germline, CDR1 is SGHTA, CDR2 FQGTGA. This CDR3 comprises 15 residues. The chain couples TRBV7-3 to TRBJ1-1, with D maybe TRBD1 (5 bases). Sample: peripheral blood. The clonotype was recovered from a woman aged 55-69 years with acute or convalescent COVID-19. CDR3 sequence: CASSLYGGRNTEAFF. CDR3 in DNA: TGTGCCAGCAGCTTATATGGGGGGAGGAACACTGAAGCTTTCTTT.